The 28 T cell receptor beta chains below come from one sample, sequenced in a study of response to subunit inactivated influenza vaccine. TCRdb called the RT-PCR reads again in MiXCR, with one record for every CDR3 protein. The table includes 860,000 or so distinct CDR3 sequences, around 20% detected once. Sample: PBMCs from blood, taken approximately 5 days after vaccination. These receptors were taken from a man aged 50 to 60 who received an inactivated influenza vaccine.

This clonotype came up a few times. This rearrangement joins TRBV20-1 to TRBJ2-3; TRBD2 is a possible D gene (6 bases). V dropped 4 bases and J dropped 4 bases, with 21 bases sitting between them. This CDR3 is 16 amino acids long. Germline CDR1 DFQATT, CDR2 SNEGSKA (reference sequence). CDR3 coding DNA: TGCAGTGCTACCCCTGTGGCGGGGTTTGACTCAGATACGCAGTATTTT. Encoded protein: CSATPVAGFDSDTQYF.

This clonotype was detected only a few times. This sequence may be a read error, since a much larger clone differs from it by one base. The V gene is TRBV5-6, the J gene TRBJ2-7; maybe TRBD1 (7 bases). Germline V gene sequence: CDR1 SGHDT, CDR2 YYEEEE. The CDR3 totals 15 residues. The CDR3 bases are TGTGCCAGCAGCTTGAGACAGGGAGGTGCCTACGAGCACTACTTC. It translates to CASSLRQGGAYEHYF.

This chain connects TRBV29-1 to TRBJ2-1, with a weak D call TRBD1 (5 bases). V lost 7 bases to trimming and J lost 4 bases, with 14 bases between them. Per the germline V gene, CDR1 is SQVTM and CDR2 is ANQGSEA. The CDR3 runs 13 residues. For the CDR3, the DNA is TGCAGCGGGGGCCCGGCCTATTACAATGAGCAGTTCTTC. This encodes CSGGPAYYNEQFF.

This sequence joins TRBV3-1 and TRBJ1-2; no clear D gene. The CDR3 contains 14 residues. The V gene lost 0 bases and the J gene lost 1 base, with 6 bases spanning the gap. CDR1 is LGHDT, CDR2 YNNKEL, per germline (reference sequence). CDR3 nucleotide sequence: TGTGCCAGCAGCCAAGACCTCGTTAACTATGGCTACACCTTC. Translated: CASSQDLVNYGYTF. Using reference TRBV3-1 and TRBJ1-2 for the parts outside the CDR3, the full variable domain is DTAVSQTPKYLVTQMGNDKSIKCEQNLGHDTMYWYKQDSKKFLKIMFSYNNKELIINETVPNRFSPKSPDKAHLNLHINSLELGDSAVYFCASSQDLVNYGYTFGSGTRLTVV.

This clonotype was found a few times. The CDR3 protein is CASSFRGLSGLYNEQFF. The CDR3 DNA sequence: TGTGCCAGCAGTTTCCGCGGACTAAGCGGGCTTTACAATGAGCAGTTCTTC. The V and J genes are TRBV27 and TRBJ2-1, with a tentative D call TRBD2 (6 bases). Looked up from germline, CDR1 is MNHEY and CDR2 is SMNVEV (reference sequence). There are 17 residues in the CDR3. Trimming left V 3 bases short and J 4 bases short, with 19 bases between.

The rearrangement uses TRBV7-3 and TRBJ2-6, with D hard to call. The CDR3 spans 15 residues. Trimming shortened V by 2 bases and J by 2 bases, and 7 bases separated the two germline ends. In germline, CDR1 is SGHTA, CDR2 FQGTGA. The CDR3 nucleotides read TGTGCCAGCAGCTTAGAGGTAGCTGGGGCCAACGTCCTGACTTTC. This gives the protein CASSLEVAGANVLTF.

The DNA of the CDR3 is TGTGCCAGCAGCCGTGCTGGACAGGGGGCCTCGGCCACTGAAGCTTTCTTT. This translates into CASSRAGQGASATEAFF. The chain carries TRBV12-3 or TRBV12-4 and TRBJ1-1, with 11 positions matching TRBD1. This CDR3 has 17 amino acids. V trimming: 6 bases; J trimming: 4 bases; junction bases outside the gene matches: 13.

This clonotype was counted between two and nine times. The chain carries TRBV5-1 and TRBJ2-6; D is tentatively TRBD1 or TRBD2 (5 bases each). The V gene's germline CDR1 is SGHRS and CDR2 YFSETQ. The CDR3 consists of 14 residues. With 4 bases removed from V and 5 bases from J, the gap between germline ends came to 10 bases. The CDR3 DNA is TGCGCCAGCAGCCAGGGAGTTCGGGCCAACGTCCTGACTTTC. Amino acids: CASSQGVRANVLTF.

V and J are TRBV27 and TRBJ2-1, with 10 bases fitting TRBD1. V lost 6 bases to trimming and J lost 2 bases; unmatched junction nucleotides: 4. Germline CDR1 and CDR2: MNHEY and SMNVEV (reference sequence). The CDR3 runs to 15 residues. The CDR3 sequence: CASRQGQGTYNEQFF. For the CDR3, the DNA is TGTGCCAGCAGACAGGGACAGGGGACCTACAATGAGCAGTTCTTC.

This clonotype showed up many times. J is TRBJ2-7 and V is TRBV9; D gene uncertain. The CDR3 has 13 residues. Germline V gives CDR1 SGDLS, CDR2 YYNGEE. The V gene lost 3 bases and the J gene lost 6 bases, with 13 bases spanning the gap. This chain's CDR3 is CASSANAMGEQYF. CDR3 in DNA: TGTGCCAGCAGCGCCAATGCAATGGGCGAGCAGTACTTC.

This clonotype came up a few times. The V call is TRBV20-1, the J call TRBJ2-1, with D maybe TRBD2 (6 bases). The CDR3 consists of 16 residues. V was trimmed by 0 bases and J by 0 bases, leaving 12 bases between them. In germline, CDR1 is DFQATT, CDR2 SNEGSKA (reference sequence). This CDR3 reads CSARDSRESSYNEQFF. The CDR3 DNA reads as TGCAGTGCTAGAGATAGCCGGGAGAGCTCCTACAATGAGCAGTTCTTC.

This clonotype was seen only a few times. The gene calls are TRBV20-1 and TRBJ2-7, with D tentatively TRBD1 (6 bases). The CDR3 is 12 residues long. From germline, CDR1 is DFQATT and CDR2 SNEGSKA (reference sequence). V was clipped by 4 bases and J by 4 bases, with 11 bases between them. DNA of the CDR3: TGCAGTGCTACACAGGGTCCGTACGAGCAGTACTTC. Translating gives CSATQGPYEQYF.

The V and J genes are TRBV4-1 and TRBJ2-5; D is undetermined. This CDR3 region has 15 residues. Germline lookup yields CDR1 MGHRA and CDR2 YSYEKL. The V end was cut by 0 bases, the J end by 5 bases, with 13 bases between. The DNA of the CDR3 is TGCGCCAGCAGCCAAGATATGAACCGGCTGGAGACCCAGTACTTC. The encoded protein is CASSQDMNRLETQYF.

The chain combines TRBV4-1 with TRBJ2-2; 7 nucleotides align to TRBD2. The V and J ends lost 0 bases and 0 bases, in that order; junction bases with no gene match: 16. This CDR3 region has 21 residues. Germline loops: CDR1 MGHRA, CDR2 YSYEKL. CDR3 loop: CASSQEVVVSRSGTNTGELFF. The CDR3 DNA follows: TGCGCCAGCAGCCAAGAGGTGGTTGTATCCCGAAGCGGGACGAACACCGGGGAGCTGTTTTTT.

This CDR3 reads CASSRGPGYGYTF. The CDR3 DNA is TGTGCCAGCAGCCGAGGGCCGGGCTATGGCTACACCTTC. This chain links TRBV28 with TRBJ1-2; D gene ambiguous. There are 13 residues in the CDR3. Trimming cost V 6 bases and J 4 bases, with 12 bases left between them. Germline V gene sequence: CDR1 MDHEN, CDR2 SYDVKM.

This clonotype was found a few times. The gene calls are TRBV4-1 and TRBJ1-5, with 12 bases lining up with TRBD1. V lost 0 bases to trimming and J lost 8 bases; unmatched junction nucleotides: 5. CDR3 length equals 16 residues. In germline, CDR1 is MGHRA, CDR2 YSYEKL. The CDR3 reads CASSQEGTGGLEPQHF. CDR3 coding DNA: TGCGCCAGCAGCCAAGAGGGGACAGGGGGCTTGGAGCCCCAGCATTTT.

This clonotype was seen a handful of times. The chain links TRBV20-1 to TRBJ2-7; 9 bases are shared with TRBD2. V trimming: 5 bases; J trimming: 2 bases; junction bases outside the gene matches: 7. The germline gives CDR1 DFQATT, CDR2 SNEGSKA (reference sequence). The CDR3 is made up of 14 amino acids. The CDR3 reads CSAPLAGRPYEQYF. CDR3 in DNA: TGCAGTGCTCCCCTAGCGGGGCGTCCCTACGAGCAGTACTTC.

CDR3 in DNA: TGCAGCGCCGCCCGACAGGGCCCCACTGAAGCTTTCTTT. Its protein product is CSAARQGPTEAFF. V and J are TRBV29-1 and TRBJ1-1; TRBD1 aligns across 7 bases. After removal of 7 bases from V and 4 bases from J, the junction contained 9 bases not matched to a gene. Germline assignment: CDR1 SQVTM and CDR2 ANQGSEA. CDR3 length equals 13 residues.

Many counts were recorded for this clonotype. This chain uses TRBV7-2 with TRBJ2-3; D gene uncertain. This CDR3 is built from 12 residues. V dropped 5 bases and J dropped 2 bases, with 5 bases sitting between them. CDR1 is SGHTA and CDR2 is FQGNSA in the germline V gene. The CDR3 nucleotides read TGTGCCAGCAGCCCGACCACAGATACGCAGTATTTT. It specifies CASSPTTDTQYF. Filled out from reference TRBV7-2 and TRBJ2-3, the complete variable domain reads GAGVSQSPSNKVTEKGKDVELRCDPISGHTALYWYRQSLGQGLEFLIYFQGNSAPDKSGLPSDRFSAERTGGSVSTLTIQRTQQEDSAVYLCASSPTTDTQYFGPGTRLTVL.

This chain uses TRBV12-3 or TRBV12-4 with TRBJ2-1, with D tentatively TRBD1 or TRBD2 (5 bases each). With 6 bases removed from V and 5 bases from J, the gap between germline ends came to 8 bases. The CDR3 is 12 residues long. Here the CDR3 DNA reads TGTGCCAGCAGGGGACCCAACAATGAGCAGTTCTTC. Its protein is CASRGPNNEQFF.

This clonotype has just a few counts. The chain carries TRBV5-1 and TRBJ1-1; 9 positions match TRBD1. The CDR3 has 15 amino acids. The germline V gene has CDR1 SGHRS and CDR2 YFSETQ. V gave up 6 bases and J gave up 4 bases; unmatched junction bases: 10. The CDR3 region is CASNPTGGLGTEAFF. CDR3 nucleotides: TGCGCCAGCAATCCTACAGGGGGCCTTGGCACTGAAGCTTTCTTT.

This sequence joins TRBV7-9 and TRBJ2-3; D is possibly TRBD1 (5 bases). Trimming removed 5 bases from V and 1 base from J, with 16 bases in between. The CDR3 runs 16 residues. Germline-derived CDR1 and CDR2 are SEHNR and FQNEAQ (reference sequence). DNA of the CDR3: TGTGCCAGCAGCCCCCTAAGGGGTTTAGGCACAGATACGCAGTATTTT. Translated, it gives CASSPLRGLGTDTQYF.

Ten or more counts support this clonotype. V is TRBV12-3 or TRBV12-4 and J is TRBJ2-1; D is uncertain. The CDR3 is made up of 12 amino acids. Trimming stripped 3 bases from V and 7 bases from J, with 7 bases between. For the CDR3, the DNA is TGTGCCAGCAGTTTGGTGTGGAATGAGCAGTTCTTC. Amino acids: CASSLVWNEQFF.

This clonotype was detected only a few times. The chain links TRBV20-1 to TRBJ2-1; D gene uncertain. V lost 0 bases to trimming and J lost 6 bases, with 9 bases between them. Per germline, CDR1 DFQATT and CDR2 SNEGSKA (reference sequence). CDR3 length: 13 amino acids. The CDR3 nucleotides are TGCAGTGCTAGAGATTGGGTCGGCAATGAGCAGTTCTTC. Translation gives CSARDWVGNEQFF.

This clonotype came up a few times. This chain joins TRBV11-2 and TRBJ2-7; weak D call: TRBD1 (6 bases). V was pared by 4 bases and J by 6 bases, with 16 bases between. CDR3 length equals 14 residues. Germline CDR1 SGHAT, CDR2 FQNNGV. CDR3 protein: CASSSAGSGVEQYF. As DNA, the CDR3 is TGTGCCAGCAGCTCGGCCGGGTCAGGGGTCGAGCAGTACTTC.

The chain is built from TRBV4-2 and TRBJ2-2, with 8 bases aligning to TRBD1. The J segment lost 9 bases and the V segment lost 0 bases, leaving 12 bases of the junction unmatched. The CDR3 is 17 residues long. Germline V CDR1 and CDR2: LGHNA, YNFKEQ. The CDR3 spells CASSQDRARGRDRELFF. The CDR3 region has the DNA TGTGCCAGCAGCCAAGATCGGGCCAGGGGGCGCGACCGGGAGCTGTTTTTT.

In this sample, this clonotype turned up many times. This chain links TRBV24-1 with TRBJ1-5, with D possibly TRBD1 on 5 matching bases. CDR3 length equals 20 residues. The germline CDR1 and CDR2 sequences are KGHDR and SFDVKD. Trimming took off 0 bases at V and 0 bases at J, with 20 bases between the two ends. The CDR3 region has the DNA TGTGCCACCAGTGATTTGCTCAGGGATCCTACCGGAATTAGCAATCAGCCCCAGCATTTT. The encoded protein is CATSDLLRDPTGISNQPQHF.

There are a few counts of this clonotype. The V and J genes are TRBV6-2 or TRBV6-3 and TRBJ2-3; TRBD2 matches 14 bases. After removal of 6 bases from V and 6 bases from J, the junction contained 11 bases not matched to a gene. The CDR3 is 17 residues long. Per the germline V gene, CDR1 is MNHEY and CDR2 is SVGEGT. Written as DNA, the CDR3 is TGTGCCAGCAGCTCCCGGACTAGCGGGGGGATCAAGGATACGCAGTATTTT. Protein product: CASSSRTSGGIKDTQYF.